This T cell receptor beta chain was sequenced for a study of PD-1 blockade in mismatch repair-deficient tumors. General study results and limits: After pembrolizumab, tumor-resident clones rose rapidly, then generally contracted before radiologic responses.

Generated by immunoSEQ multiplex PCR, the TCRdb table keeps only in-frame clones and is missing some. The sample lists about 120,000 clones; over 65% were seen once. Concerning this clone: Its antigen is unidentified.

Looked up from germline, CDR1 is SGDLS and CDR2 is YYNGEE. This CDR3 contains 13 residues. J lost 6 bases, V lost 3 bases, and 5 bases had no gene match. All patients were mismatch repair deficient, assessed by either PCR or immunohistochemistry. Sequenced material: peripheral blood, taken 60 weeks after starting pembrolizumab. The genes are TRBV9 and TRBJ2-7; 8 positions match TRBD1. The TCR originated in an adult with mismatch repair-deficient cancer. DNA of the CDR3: TGTGCCAGCAGCGCTTCCGGGACAGGCGAGCAGTACTTC. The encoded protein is CASSASGTGEQYF.